This T cell receptor beta chain is drawn from a study of CD8 T cells in Susac syndrome. Negative magnetic isolation gave CD8+ and CD4+ cells; FACS enriched CD8+ TEMRA. Trimming stripped 9 bases from V and 5 bases from J, with 25 bases between. The CDR3 has 16 amino acids. The germline V gene encodes CDR1 LGHDT and CDR2 YNNKEL (reference sequence). Random hexamers primed reverse transcription of about 0.5 to 1 ug RNA. Each CDR3 protein is one row after TCRdb ran MiXCR on the immunoSEQ multiplex PCR reads. The sample contains about 210,000 distinct CDR3 sequences, approximately 95% of which appear only once. For this clonotype: Its antigen is unknown.

Overall study findings and caveats: The number of individuals included in the study's TCR sequencing and HLA analysis was acknowledged as relatively small.

V gene TRBV3-1 combines with J gene TRBJ1-2, with D perhaps matching TRBD1 (5 bases). Sequenced: CD4+ T cells from PBMCs. The receptor was isolated from a human donor with multiple sclerosis. In DNA form, the CDR3 reads TGTGCCAGAAGTATTAAACCGGGACCCTGGACTTATGGCTACACCTTC. Amino acid sequence: CARSIKPGPWTYGYTF.